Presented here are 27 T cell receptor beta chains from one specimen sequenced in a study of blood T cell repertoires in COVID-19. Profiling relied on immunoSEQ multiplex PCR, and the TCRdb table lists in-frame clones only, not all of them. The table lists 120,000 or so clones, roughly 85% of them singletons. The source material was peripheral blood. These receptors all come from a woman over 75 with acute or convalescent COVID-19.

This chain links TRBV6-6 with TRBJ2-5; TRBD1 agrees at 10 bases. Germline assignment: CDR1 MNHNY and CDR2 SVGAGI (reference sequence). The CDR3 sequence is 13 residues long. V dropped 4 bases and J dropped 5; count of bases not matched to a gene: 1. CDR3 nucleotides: TGTGCCAGCAGTTGGGACAGGGGTGAGACCCAGTACTTC. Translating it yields CASSWDRGETQYF.

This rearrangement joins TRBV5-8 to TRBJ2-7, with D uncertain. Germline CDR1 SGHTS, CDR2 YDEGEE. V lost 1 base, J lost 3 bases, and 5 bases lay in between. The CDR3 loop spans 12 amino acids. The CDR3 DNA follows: TGTGCCAGCAGCTTGTTCATCTACGAGCAGTACTTC. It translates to CASSLFIYEQYF.

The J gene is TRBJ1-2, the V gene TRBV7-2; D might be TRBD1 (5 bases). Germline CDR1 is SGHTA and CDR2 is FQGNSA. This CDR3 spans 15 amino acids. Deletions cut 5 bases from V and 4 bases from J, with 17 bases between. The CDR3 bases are TGTGCCAGCAGCCCCCGCCTCGCGGGGACCTATGGCTACACCTTC. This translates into CASSPRLAGTYGYTF.

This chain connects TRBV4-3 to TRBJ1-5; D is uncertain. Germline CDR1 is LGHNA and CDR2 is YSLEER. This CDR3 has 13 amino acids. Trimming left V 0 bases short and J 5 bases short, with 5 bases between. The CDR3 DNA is TGCGCCAGCAGCCAAGAAGGAGATCAGCCCCAGCATTTT. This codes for CASSQEGDQPQHF.

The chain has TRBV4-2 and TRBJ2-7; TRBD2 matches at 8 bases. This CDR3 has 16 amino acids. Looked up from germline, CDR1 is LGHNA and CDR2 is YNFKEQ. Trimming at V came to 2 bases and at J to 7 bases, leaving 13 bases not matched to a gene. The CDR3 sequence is CASSQTAGAIWDEQYF. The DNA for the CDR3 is TGTGCCAGCAGCCAAACAGCGGGGGCTATCTGGGATGAGCAGTACTTC.

The CDR3 nucleotides read TGCGCCAGCAGCAACGAGGGCGGGAACACTGAAGCTTTCTTT. This gives the protein CASSNEGGNTEAFF. This rearrangement joins TRBV5-1 to TRBJ1-1; D is uncertain. The germline V gene has CDR1 SGHRS and CDR2 YFSETQ. The CDR3 sequence is 14 residues long. V was pared by 4 bases and J by 1 base, with 11 bases between.

The CDR3 DNA follows: TGTGCCAGTAGTATTGTGGTGTCAGGGGGGATGAACACTGAAGCTTTCTTT. It codes for CASSIVVSGGMNTEAFF. V gene TRBV19 combines with J gene TRBJ1-1, with TRBD1 matching over 7 bases. CDR1 and CDR2 from the germline V gene are LNHDA and SQIVND (reference sequence). The CDR3 is 17 residues long. The V gene end was trimmed by 3 bases and the J gene end by 0 bases; junction bases not matched to a gene: 10.

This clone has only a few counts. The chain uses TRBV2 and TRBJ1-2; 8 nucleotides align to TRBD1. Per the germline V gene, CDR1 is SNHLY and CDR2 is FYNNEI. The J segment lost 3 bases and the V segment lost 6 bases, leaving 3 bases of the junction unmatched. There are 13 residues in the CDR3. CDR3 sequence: CASRVGQDYGYTF. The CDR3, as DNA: TGTGCCAGCAGGGTGGGACAGGACTATGGCTACACCTTC.

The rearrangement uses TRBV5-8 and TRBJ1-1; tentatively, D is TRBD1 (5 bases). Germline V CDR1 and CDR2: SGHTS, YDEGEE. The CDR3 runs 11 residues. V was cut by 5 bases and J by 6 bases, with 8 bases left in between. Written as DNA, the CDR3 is TGTGCCAGCAGGGGACTCTCTGAAGCTTTCTTT. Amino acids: CASRGLSEAFF. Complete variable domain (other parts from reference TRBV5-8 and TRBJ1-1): EAGVTQSPTHLIKTRGQQATLRCSPISGHTSVYWYQQALGLGLQFLLWYDEGEERNRGNFPPRFSGRQFPNYSSELNVNALELEDSALYLCASRGLSEAFFGQGTRLTVV.

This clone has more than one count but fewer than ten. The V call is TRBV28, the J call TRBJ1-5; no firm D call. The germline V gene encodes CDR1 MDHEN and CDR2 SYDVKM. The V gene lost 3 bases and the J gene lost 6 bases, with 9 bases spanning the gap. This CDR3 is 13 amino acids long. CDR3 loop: CASSFPLPQPQHF. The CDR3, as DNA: TGTGCCAGCAGTTTCCCTCTCCCTCAGCCCCAGCATTTT. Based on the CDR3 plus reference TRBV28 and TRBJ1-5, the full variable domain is DVKVTQSSRYLVKRTGEKVFLECVQDMDHENMFWYRQDPGLGLRLIYFSYDVKMKEKGDIPEGYSVSREKKERFSLILESASTNQTSMYLCASSFPLPQPQHFGDGTRLSIL.

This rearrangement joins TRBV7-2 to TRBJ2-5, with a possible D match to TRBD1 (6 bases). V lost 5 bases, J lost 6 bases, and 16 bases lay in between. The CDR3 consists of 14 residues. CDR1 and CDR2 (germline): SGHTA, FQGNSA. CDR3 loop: CASSPKAGDQTQYF. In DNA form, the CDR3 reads TGTGCCAGCAGCCCTAAAGCAGGGGATCAGACCCAGTACTTC.

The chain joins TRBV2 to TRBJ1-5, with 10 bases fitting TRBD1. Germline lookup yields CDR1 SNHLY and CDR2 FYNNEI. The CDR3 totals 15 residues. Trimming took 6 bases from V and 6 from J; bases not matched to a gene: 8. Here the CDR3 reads CASSETGGEFQPQHF. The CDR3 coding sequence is TGTGCCAGCAGCGAGACAGGGGGCGAATTTCAGCCCCAGCATTTT.

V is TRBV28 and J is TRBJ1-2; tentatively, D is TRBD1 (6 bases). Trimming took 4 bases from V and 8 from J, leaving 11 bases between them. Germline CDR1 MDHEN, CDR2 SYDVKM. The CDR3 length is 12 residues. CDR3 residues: CASSSQGWGYTF. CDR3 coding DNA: TGTGCCAGCAGTTCGCAGGGGTGGGGCTACACCTTC.

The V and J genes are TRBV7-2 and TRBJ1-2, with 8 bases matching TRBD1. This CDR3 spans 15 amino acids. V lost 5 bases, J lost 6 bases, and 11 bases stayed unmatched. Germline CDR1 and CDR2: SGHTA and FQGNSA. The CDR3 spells CASSAVQGGYDGYTF. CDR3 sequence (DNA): TGTGCCAGCAGCGCAGTACAGGGGGGGTATGATGGCTACACCTTC.

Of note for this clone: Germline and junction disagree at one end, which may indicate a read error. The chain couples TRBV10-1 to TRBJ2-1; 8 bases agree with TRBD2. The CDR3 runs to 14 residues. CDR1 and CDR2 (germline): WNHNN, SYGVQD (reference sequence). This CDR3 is CAGKRGGLYCVLVF. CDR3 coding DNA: TGCGCCGGCAAACGGGGGGGCCTATACTGCGTGCTGGTCTTC.

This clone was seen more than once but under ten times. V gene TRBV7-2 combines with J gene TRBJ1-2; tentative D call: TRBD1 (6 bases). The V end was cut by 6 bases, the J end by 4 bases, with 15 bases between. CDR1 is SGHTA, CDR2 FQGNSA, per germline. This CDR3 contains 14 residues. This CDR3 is CASSFRGLGYGYTF. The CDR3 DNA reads TGTGCCAGCAGTTTCAGGGGTCTTGGCTATGGCTACACCTTC.

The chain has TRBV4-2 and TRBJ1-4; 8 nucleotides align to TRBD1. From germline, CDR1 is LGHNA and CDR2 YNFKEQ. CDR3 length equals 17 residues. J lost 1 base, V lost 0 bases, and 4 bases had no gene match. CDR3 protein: CASSQDRTGRTNEKLFF. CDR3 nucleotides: TGTGCCAGCAGCCAAGATCGGACAGGGCGAACTAATGAAAAACTGTTTTTT.

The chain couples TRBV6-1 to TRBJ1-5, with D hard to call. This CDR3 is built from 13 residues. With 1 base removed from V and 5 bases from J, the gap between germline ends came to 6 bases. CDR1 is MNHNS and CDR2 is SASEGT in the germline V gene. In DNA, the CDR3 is TGTGCCAGCAGTGAAGGGAGGCATCAGCCCCAGCATTTT. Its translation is CASSEGRHQPQHF.

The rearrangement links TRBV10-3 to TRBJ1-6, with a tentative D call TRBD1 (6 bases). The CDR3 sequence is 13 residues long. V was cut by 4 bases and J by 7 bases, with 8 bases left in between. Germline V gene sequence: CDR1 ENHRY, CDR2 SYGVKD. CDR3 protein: CAISGQDNSPLHF. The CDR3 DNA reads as TGTGCCATCAGTGGACAGGACAATTCACCCCTCCACTTT.

CDR3 nucleotide sequence: TGTGCCAGCAGTTCTAGCGGGGGGGCATACAATGAGCAGTTCTTC. It codes for CASSSSGGAYNEQFF. J is TRBJ2-1 and V is TRBV28; TRBD2 matches at 12 bases. With 4 bases clipped from V and 4 bases from J, the junction kept 2 bases outside the gene matches. Germline CDR1 and CDR2: MDHEN and SYDVKM. The CDR3 loop spans 15 amino acids.

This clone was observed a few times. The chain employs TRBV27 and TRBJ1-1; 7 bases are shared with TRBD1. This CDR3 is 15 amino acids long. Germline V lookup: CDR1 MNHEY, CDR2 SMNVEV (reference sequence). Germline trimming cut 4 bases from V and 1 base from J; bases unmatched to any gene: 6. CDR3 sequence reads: CASSSWDRPNTEAFF. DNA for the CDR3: TGTGCCAGCAGTTCCTGGGACAGACCGAACACTGAAGCTTTCTTT.

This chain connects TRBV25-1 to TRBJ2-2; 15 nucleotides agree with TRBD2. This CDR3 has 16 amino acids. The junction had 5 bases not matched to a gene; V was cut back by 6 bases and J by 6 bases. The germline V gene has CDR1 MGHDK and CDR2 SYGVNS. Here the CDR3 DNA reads TGTGCCAGCAGAAGGACTAGCGGGGGGGCCGCCGGGGAGCTGTTTTTT. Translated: CASRRTSGGAAGELFF.

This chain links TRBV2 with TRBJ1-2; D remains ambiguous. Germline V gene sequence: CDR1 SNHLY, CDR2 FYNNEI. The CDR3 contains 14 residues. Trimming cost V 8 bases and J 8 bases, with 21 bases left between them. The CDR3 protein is CASVDGTRQAGYTF. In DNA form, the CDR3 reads TGTGCCAGCGTTGACGGAACGCGCCAAGCGGGCTACACCTTC.

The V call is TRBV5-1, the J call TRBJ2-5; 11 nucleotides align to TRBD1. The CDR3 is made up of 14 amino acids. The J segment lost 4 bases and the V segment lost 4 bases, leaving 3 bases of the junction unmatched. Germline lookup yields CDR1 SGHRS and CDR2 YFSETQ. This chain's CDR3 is CASSPGTGGETQYF. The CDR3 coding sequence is TGCGCCAGCAGCCCAGGGACAGGGGGAGAGACCCAGTACTTC.

CDR3 amino acids: CASSQSPGTMNEQFF. CDR3 DNA sequence: TGTGCCAGCAGCCAATCTCCCGGGACAATGAATGAGCAGTTCTTC. The chain uses TRBV3-1 (or the pseudogene TRBV3-2) and TRBJ2-1; tentative D call: TRBD1 (6 bases). CDR3 length: 15 amino acids. The germline CDR1 and CDR2 sequences are LGHDT and YNNKEL (reference sequence). V lost 2 bases, J lost 7 bases, and 15 bases lay in between.

The CDR3, as DNA: TGTGCCAGCAGTCCCCTCTGGGGGGGAGTCGGGGAGCTGTTTTTT. This translates into CASSPLWGGVGELFF. This chain uses TRBV6-2 or TRBV6-3 with TRBJ2-2; the match to TRBD2 covers 7 bases. V lost 5 bases to trimming and J lost 7 bases; unmatched junction nucleotides: 10. The CDR3 is 15 residues long. Germline CDR1 and CDR2: MNHEY and SVGEGT.

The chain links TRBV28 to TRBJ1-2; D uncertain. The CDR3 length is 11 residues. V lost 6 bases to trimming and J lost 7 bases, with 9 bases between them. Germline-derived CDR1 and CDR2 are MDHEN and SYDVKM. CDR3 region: CASSPRVGYTF. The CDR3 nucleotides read TGTGCCAGCAGCCCACGGGTTGGCTACACCTTC.